What follows are 21 T cell receptor beta chains derived from one specimen sequenced in a study of OX40 agonist ivuxolimab in advanced cancers. Library creation used the immunoSEQ multiplex PCR assay. TCRdb mirrors the immuneACCESS table, restricted to in-frame sequences. Some clones are absent from its copies; in checked studies, under half trace to an unresolved V gene, and the reason for the others is unknown. The sample contains around 110,000 clones, 93% of them found a single time. In total, the top ten clones hold 0.15% to 0.17% of the sample. The sequences come from CD4+ or CD8+ T cells sorted from blood, collected in a trial of the OX40 agonist ivuxolimab. These receptors originate from an adult with an advanced solid tumor such as melanoma, head and neck, liver or kidney cancer.

This chain joins TRBV7-2 and TRBJ2-3; 9 bases fit TRBD2. The V gene end was trimmed by 7 bases and the J gene end by 6 bases; junction bases not matched to a gene: 11. Germline CDR1 reads SGHTA; CDR2 reads FQGNSA. This CDR3 comprises 15 residues. The CDR3 DNA sequence: TGTGCCAGCACCGTATATGGCGGGGGGGAGGATACGCAGTATTTT. Its translation: CASTVYGGGEDTQYF.

This clone was seen a single time. The chain carries TRBV5-6 and TRBJ2-4, with a possible D match to TRBD1 (6 bases). This CDR3 contains 16 residues. The germline V and J ends were trimmed by 5 bases and 0 bases, with 15 bases remaining between them. Looked up from germline, CDR1 is SGHDT and CDR2 is YYEEEE. The CDR3 sequence is CASSRDTSLAKNIQYF. DNA for the CDR3: TGTGCCAGCAGTCGGGACACTTCTCTAGCCAAAAACATTCAGTACTTC. The variable domain in full, with the rest retrieved from reference TRBV5-6 and TRBJ2-4, is DAGVTQSPTHLIKTRGQQVTLRCSPKSGHDTVSWYQQALGQGPQFIFQYYEEEERQRGNFPDRFSGHQFPNYSSELNVNALLLGDSALYLCASSRDTSLAKNIQYFGAGTRLSVL.

The chain carries TRBV7-8 and TRBJ2-7, with D maybe TRBD1 (6 bases). The ends were cut back, 5 bases at V and 0 bases at J, with 11 bases in the middle. This CDR3 spans 14 amino acids. Germline CDR1 reads SGHVS; CDR2 reads FQNEAQ. The CDR3 nucleotides read TGTGCCAGCAGCCGAGACAGGAACTCCTACGAGCAGTACTTC. It codes for CASSRDRNSYEQYF.

This clone was picked up a small number of times. Other DNA sequences from this sample encode an identical CDR3 as well. The V call is TRBV18, the J call TRBJ2-5; D is undetermined. The germline V and J ends were trimmed by 5 bases and 2 bases, with 3 bases remaining between them. Germline-derived CDR1 and CDR2 are KGHSH and LQKENI. The CDR3 covers 11 residues. DNA for the CDR3: TGTGCCAGCTCAGATCAAGAGACCCAGTACTTC. It specifies CASSDQETQYF.

The rearrangement uses TRBV6-5 and TRBJ1-5; no reliable D call. This CDR3 region has 14 residues. CDR1 and CDR2 from the germline V gene are MNHEY and SVGAGI. V was pared by 6 bases and J by 4 bases, with 13 bases between. The CDR3 DNA reads as TGTGCCAGCAGCCTAAGCCGTGGGAATCAGCCCCAGCATTTT. Its protein product is CASSLSRGNQPQHF.

The chain couples TRBV5-1 to TRBJ2-3; D is perhaps TRBD1 (6 bases). The V and J ends lost 0 bases and 6 bases respectively, with 17 bases between them. The CDR3 is 16 residues long. Germline loops: CDR1 SGHRS, CDR2 YFSETQ. The CDR3 loop is CASSLAFTGPRDTQYF. The CDR3 DNA is TGCGCCAGCAGCTTGGCCTTTACAGGGCCCCGGGATACGCAGTATTTT. Supplemented by reference TRBV5-1 and TRBJ2-3, the full variable domain reads KAGVTQTPRYLIKTRGQQVTLSCSPISGHRSVSWYQQTPGQGLQFLFEYFSETQRNKGNFPGRFSGRQFSNSRSEMNVSTLELGDSALYLCASSLAFTGPRDTQYFGPGTRLTVL.

The chain employs TRBV9 and TRBJ2-7; D gene ambiguous. Trimming took 0 bases from V and 1 from J, leaving 5 bases between them. The CDR3 is 13 amino acids. Germline CDR1 and CDR2: SGDLS and YYNGEE. The CDR3, as DNA: TGTGCCAGCAGCGTAGCTGGGTCCTACGAGCAGTACTTC. Protein product: CASSVAGSYEQYF.

As regards this clone: The junction does not match germline at one end; this may be a read error. The chain employs TRBV2 and TRBJ2-7; no clear D. There are 16 residues in the CDR3. Germline CDR1 and CDR2: SNHLY and FYNNEI. This CDR3 reads CASSEALWRAGMGLDF. The DNA for the CDR3 is TGTGCCAGCAGTGAAGCGCTATGGCGAGCTGGGATGGGATTGGACTTC. Full variable domain (outside the CDR3, taken from reference TRBV2 and TRBJ2-7): EPEVTQTPSHQVTQMGQEVILRCVPISNHLYFYWYRQILGQKVEFLVSFYNNEISEKSEIFDDQFSVERPDGSNFTLKIRSTKLEDSAMYFCASSEALWRAGMGLDFGPGTRLTVT.

The J gene is TRBJ2-1, the V gene TRBV9, with D possibly being TRBD1 (5 bases). The germline V gene has CDR1 SGDLS and CDR2 YYNGEE. The CDR3 is 15 amino acids. V was cut by 0 bases and J by 0 bases, with 7 bases left in between. CDR3 sequence reads: CASSVGQSSYNEQFF. Here the CDR3 DNA reads TGTGCCAGCAGCGTAGGACAGAGCTCCTACAATGAGCAGTTCTTC.

The CDR3 reads CASSPGRPNTGELFF. CDR3 nucleotide sequence: TGTGCCAGCTCACCGGGCAGACCAAACACCGGGGAGCTGTTTTTT. The chain uses TRBV18 and TRBJ2-2; D is unresolved. The CDR3 runs to 15 residues. Trimming shortened V by 3 bases and J by 2 bases, and 10 bases separated the two germline ends. Germline CDR1 is KGHSH and CDR2 is LQKENI.

The chain is built from TRBV28 and TRBJ1-2, with D possibly matching TRBD1 (5 bases). This CDR3 spans 14 amino acids. V was clipped by 6 bases and J by 0 bases, with 11 bases between them. CDR1 and CDR2 (germline): MDHEN, SYDVKM. CDR3 in DNA: TGTGCCAGCAGCACAGGTTCTGCTAACTATGGCTACACCTTC. It codes for CASSTGSANYGYTF.

J is TRBJ2-7 and V is TRBV5-5; 7 bases are a match to TRBD2. With 3 bases clipped from V and 4 bases from J, the junction kept 4 bases outside the gene matches. This CDR3 has 13 residues. Germline V gene data show CDR1 as SGHKS and CDR2 as YYEKEE (reference sequence). CDR3 bases: TGTGCCAGCAGCTGGGGGAGGGAGTACGAGCAGTACTTC. This sequence encodes CASSWGREYEQYF.

This chain connects TRBV19 to TRBJ1-4; 9 nucleotides match TRBD1. This CDR3 spans 16 amino acids. With V trimmed by 5 bases and J by 2 bases, 6 bases remained unmatched. Germline V lookup: CDR1 LNHDA, CDR2 SQIVND (reference sequence). The CDR3 DNA reads as TGTGCCAGTAGTCCCGGACAGGGGACCACTAATGAAAAACTGTTTTTT. Protein sequence: CASSPGQGTTNEKLFF.

The rearrangement joins TRBV11-2 to TRBJ2-2; 13 positions match TRBD2. J was trimmed by 7 bases and V by 0 bases; bases with no gene match: 5. Germline loops: CDR1 SGHAT, CDR2 FQNNGV. The CDR3 consists of 17 residues. CDR3 region: CASSLDPGLAGIGELFF. CDR3 in DNA: TGTGCCAGCAGCTTAGACCCGGGACTAGCGGGAATCGGGGAGCTGTTTTTT.

The V and J genes are TRBV5-4 and TRBJ1-2; TRBD1 matches 9 bases. CDR3 length: 17 amino acids. Germline V lookup: CDR1 SGHNT, CDR2 YYREEE (reference sequence). Losses at the gene ends were 4 bases for V and 4 bases for J; bases not matched to a gene: 14. Here the CDR3 DNA reads TGTGCCAGCAGCCGCCTAAAAACAGGGGGCGAGGGCTATGGCTACACCTTC. It translates to CASSRLKTGGEGYGYTF.

The chain carries TRBV11-2 and TRBJ1-4; D is unclear. V dropped 4 bases and J dropped 5 bases, with 8 bases sitting between them. This CDR3 region has 13 residues. Germline assignment: CDR1 SGHAT and CDR2 FQNNGV. CDR3 sequence reads: CASSSRPNEKLFF. The CDR3 region has the DNA TGTGCCAGCAGCTCGAGGCCAAATGAAAAACTGTTTTTT.

The gene calls are TRBV30 and TRBJ1-2; D is uncertain. Germline CDR1 reads GTSNPN; CDR2 reads SVGIG (reference sequence). Trimming removed 0 bases from V and 5 bases from J, with 10 bases in between. The CDR3 sequence is 13 residues long. DNA of the CDR3: TGTGCCTGGAGTGTCCGGGTATCTTATGGCTACACCTTC. Its protein product is CAWSVRVSYGYTF. Full variable domain (rest looked up from reference TRBV30 and TRBJ1-2): SQTIHQWPATLVQPVGSPLSLECTVEGTSNPNLYWYRQAAGRGLQLLFYSVGIGQISSEVPQNLSASRPQDRQFILSSKKLLLSDSGFYLCAWSVRVSYGYTFGSGTRLTVV.

This chain links TRBV11-2 with TRBJ2-2, with 9 bases fitting TRBD2. The junction had 9 bases not matched to a gene; V was cut back by 1 base and J by 9 bases. From germline, CDR1 is SGHAT and CDR2 FQNNGV. The CDR3 sequence is 16 residues long. CDR3: CASSLAPAGGSRELFF. The CDR3 DNA sequence: TGTGCCAGCAGCTTAGCGCCAGCGGGGGGATCGAGGGAGCTGTTTTTT.

Details on this clone: The sample has other DNA sequences that encode this CDR3 too. The V call is TRBV5-1, the J call TRBJ2-5, with 8 bases that match TRBD2. Germline V gene data show CDR1 as SGHRS and CDR2 as YFSETQ. V lost 4 bases to trimming and J lost 1 base; unmatched junction nucleotides: 3. The CDR3 length is 14 residues. The CDR3 here is CASSVSGGQETQYF. DNA for the CDR3: TGCGCCAGCAGCGTAAGCGGGGGCCAAGAGACCCAGTACTTC.

The V call is TRBV19, the J call TRBJ1-5; 10 bases are a match to TRBD1. The CDR3 runs to 15 residues. CDR1 LNHDA and CDR2 SQIVND come from the germline V gene (reference sequence). The V gene end was trimmed by 6 bases and the J gene end by 2 bases; junction bases not matched to a gene: 4. CDR3 region: CASSTGQGGNQPQHF. As DNA, the CDR3 is TGTGCCAGTAGCACTGGACAGGGGGGCAATCAGCCCCAGCATTTT. Looking up the rest from reference TRBV19 and TRBJ1-5 gives the full variable domain: DGGITQSPKYLFRKEGQNVTLSCEQNLNHDAMYWYRQDPGQGLRLIYYSQIVNDFQKGDIAEGYSVSREKKESFPLTVTSAQKNPTAFYLCASSTGQGGNQPQHFGDGTRLSIL.

The chain joins TRBV9 to TRBJ2-5; D is tentatively TRBD1 or TRBD2 (5 bases each). Germline V gives CDR1 SGDLS, CDR2 YYNGEE. V was shortened by 0 bases and J by 3 bases, with 15 bases between the two germline ends. There are 16 residues in the CDR3. DNA of the CDR3: TGTGCCAGCAGCGTAGGCGATTGGGGGACCAAAGAGACCCAGTACTTC. It is translated as CASSVGDWGTKETQYF.